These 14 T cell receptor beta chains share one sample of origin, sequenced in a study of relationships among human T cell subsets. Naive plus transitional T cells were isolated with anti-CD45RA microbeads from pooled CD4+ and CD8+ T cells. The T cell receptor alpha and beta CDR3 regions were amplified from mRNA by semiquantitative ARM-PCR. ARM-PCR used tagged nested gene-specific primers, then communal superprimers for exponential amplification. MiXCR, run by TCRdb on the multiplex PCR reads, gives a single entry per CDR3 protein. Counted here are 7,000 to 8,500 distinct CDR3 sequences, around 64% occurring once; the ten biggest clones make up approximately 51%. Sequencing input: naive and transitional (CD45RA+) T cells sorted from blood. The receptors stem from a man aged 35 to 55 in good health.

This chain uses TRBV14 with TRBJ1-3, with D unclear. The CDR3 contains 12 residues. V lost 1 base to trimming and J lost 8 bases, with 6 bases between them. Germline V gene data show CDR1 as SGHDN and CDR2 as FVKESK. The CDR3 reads CASSQVGDTIYF. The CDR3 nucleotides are TGTGCCAGCAGCCAAGTCGGGGACACCATATATTTT.

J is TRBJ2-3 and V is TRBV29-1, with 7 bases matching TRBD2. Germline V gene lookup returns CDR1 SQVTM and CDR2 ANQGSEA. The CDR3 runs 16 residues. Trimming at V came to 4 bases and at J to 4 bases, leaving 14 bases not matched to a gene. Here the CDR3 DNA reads TGCAGCGTTGTCCCCTTGCGGGGGAGTAGTTCAGATACGCAGTATTTT. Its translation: CSVVPLRGSSSDTQYF.

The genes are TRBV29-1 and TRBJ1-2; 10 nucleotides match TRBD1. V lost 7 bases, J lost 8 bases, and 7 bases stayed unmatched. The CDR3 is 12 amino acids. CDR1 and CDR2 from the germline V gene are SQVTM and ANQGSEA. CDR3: CSAPDRGQGYTF. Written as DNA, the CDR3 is TGCAGCGCCCCAGACAGGGGGCAAGGCTACACCTTC.

The chain's CDR3 is CARGPPNTGELFF. The CDR3 region has the DNA TGTGCCAGGGGACCGCCGAACACCGGGGAGCTGTTTTTT. The chain employs TRBV7-9 and TRBJ2-2, with D possibly being TRBD1 or TRBD2 (5 bases each). This CDR3 has 13 amino acids. The germline V and J ends were trimmed by 9 bases and 0 bases, with 8 bases remaining between them. Germline V gene lookup returns CDR1 SEHNR and CDR2 FQNEAQ (reference sequence).

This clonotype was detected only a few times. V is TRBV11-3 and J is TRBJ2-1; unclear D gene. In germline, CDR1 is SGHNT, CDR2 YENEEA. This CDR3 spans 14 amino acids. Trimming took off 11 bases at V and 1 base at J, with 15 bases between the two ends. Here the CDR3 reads CAQREAASYNEQFF. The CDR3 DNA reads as TGTGCCCAGCGCGAGGCAGCGTCCTACAATGAGCAGTTCTTC.

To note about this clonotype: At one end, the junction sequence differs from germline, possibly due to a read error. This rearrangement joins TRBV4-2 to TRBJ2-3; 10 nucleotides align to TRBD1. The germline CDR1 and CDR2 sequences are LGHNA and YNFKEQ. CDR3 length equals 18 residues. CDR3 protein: CASSQELLGQGITDTQYF. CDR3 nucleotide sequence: TGTGCCAGCAGCCAAGAGTTATTGGGACAGGGGATCACAGATACGCAGTATTTC.

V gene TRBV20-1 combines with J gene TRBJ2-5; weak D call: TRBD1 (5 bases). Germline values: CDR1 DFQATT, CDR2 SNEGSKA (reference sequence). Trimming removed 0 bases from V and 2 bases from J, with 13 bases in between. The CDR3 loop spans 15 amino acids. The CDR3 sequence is CSARDSVRVQETQYF. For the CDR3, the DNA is TGCAGTGCTAGAGATTCGGTCAGGGTACAAGAGACCCAGTACTTC.

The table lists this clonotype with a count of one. The CDR3 DNA reads as TGCGCCAGCAGCTCCGTGGAACTAGCGGGACAAAACTCCTACGAGCAGTACTTC. Its translation is CASSSVELAGQNSYEQYF. J is TRBJ2-7 and V is TRBV5-1; 10 bases agree with TRBD2. CDR3 length equals 18 residues. V was pared by 3 bases and J by 0 bases, with 12 bases of the junction left unmatched. Germline V gives CDR1 SGHRS, CDR2 YFSETQ.

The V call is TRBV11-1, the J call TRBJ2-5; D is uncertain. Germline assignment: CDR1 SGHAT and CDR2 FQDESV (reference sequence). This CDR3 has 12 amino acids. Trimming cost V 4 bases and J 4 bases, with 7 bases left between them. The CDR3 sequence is CASSWVRETQYF. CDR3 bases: TGTGCCAGCAGCTGGGTTCGAGAGACCCAGTACTTC.

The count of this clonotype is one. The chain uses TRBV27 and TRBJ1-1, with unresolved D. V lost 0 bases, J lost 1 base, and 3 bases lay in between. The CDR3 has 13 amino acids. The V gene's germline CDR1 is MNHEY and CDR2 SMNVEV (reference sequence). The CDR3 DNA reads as TGTGCCAGCAGTTTATCGGAGAACACTGAAGCTTTCTTT. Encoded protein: CASSLSENTEAFF.

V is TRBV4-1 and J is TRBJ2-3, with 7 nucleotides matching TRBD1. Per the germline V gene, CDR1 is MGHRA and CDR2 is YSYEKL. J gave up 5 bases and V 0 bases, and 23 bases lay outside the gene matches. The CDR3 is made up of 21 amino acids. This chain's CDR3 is CASSQEGVSSFYGRGRDTQYF. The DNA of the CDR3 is TGCGCCAGCAGCCAAGAGGGTGTGAGCAGCTTTTATGGCAGGGGGAGAGATACGCAGTATTTT.

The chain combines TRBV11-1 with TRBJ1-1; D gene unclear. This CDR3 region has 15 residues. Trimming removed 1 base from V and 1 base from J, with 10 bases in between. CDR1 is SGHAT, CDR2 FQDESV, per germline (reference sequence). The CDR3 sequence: CASSLGTTKNTEAFF. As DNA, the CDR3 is TGTGCCAGCAGCTTAGGAACGACAAAGAACACTGAAGCTTTCTTT.

In DNA form, the CDR3 reads TGTGCCAGCAGTGCGGGACTAGCGAACGAGCAGTACTTC. It codes for CASSAGLANEQYF. V is TRBV27 and J is TRBJ2-7; the match to TRBD2 covers 10 bases. In germline, CDR1 is MNHEY, CDR2 SMNVEV (reference sequence). This CDR3 comprises 13 residues. Losses at the gene ends were 5 bases for V and 5 bases for J; bases not matched to a gene: 3.

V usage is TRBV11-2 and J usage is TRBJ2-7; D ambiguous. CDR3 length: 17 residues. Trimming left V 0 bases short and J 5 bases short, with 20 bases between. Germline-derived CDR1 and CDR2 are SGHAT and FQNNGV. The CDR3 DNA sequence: TGTGCCAGCAGCTTAGATAGTGACGGCTGGCCGAACGACGAGCAGTACTTC. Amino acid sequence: CASSLDSDGWPNDEQYF.